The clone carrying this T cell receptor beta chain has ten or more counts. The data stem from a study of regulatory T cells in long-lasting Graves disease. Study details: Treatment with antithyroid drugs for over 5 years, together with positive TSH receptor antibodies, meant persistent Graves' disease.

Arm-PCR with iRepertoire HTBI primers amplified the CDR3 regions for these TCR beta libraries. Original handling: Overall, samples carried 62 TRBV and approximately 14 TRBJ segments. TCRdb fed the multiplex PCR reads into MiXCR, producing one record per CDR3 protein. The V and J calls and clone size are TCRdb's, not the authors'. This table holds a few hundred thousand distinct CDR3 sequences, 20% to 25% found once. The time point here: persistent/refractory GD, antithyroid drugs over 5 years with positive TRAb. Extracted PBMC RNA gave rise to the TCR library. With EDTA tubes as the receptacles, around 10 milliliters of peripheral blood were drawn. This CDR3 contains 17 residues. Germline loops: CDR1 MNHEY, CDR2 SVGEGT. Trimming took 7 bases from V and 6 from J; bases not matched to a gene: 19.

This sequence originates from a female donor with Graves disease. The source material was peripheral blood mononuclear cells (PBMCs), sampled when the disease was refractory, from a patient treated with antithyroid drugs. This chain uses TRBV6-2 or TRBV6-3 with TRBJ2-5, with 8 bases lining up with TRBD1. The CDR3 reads CASNEGTGLAALKTQYF. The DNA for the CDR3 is TGTGCCAGCAACGAAGGGACAGGACTCGCGGCGCTGAAGACCCAGTACTTC.